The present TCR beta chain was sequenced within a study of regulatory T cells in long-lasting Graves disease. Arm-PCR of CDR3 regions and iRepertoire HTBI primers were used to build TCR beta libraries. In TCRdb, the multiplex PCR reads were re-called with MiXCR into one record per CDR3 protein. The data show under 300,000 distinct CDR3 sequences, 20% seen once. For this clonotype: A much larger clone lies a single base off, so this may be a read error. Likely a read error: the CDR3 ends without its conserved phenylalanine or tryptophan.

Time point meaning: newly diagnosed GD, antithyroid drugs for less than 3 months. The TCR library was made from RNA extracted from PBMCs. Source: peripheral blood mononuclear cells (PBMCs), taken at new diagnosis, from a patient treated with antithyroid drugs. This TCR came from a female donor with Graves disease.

The CDR3 here is CASSLSHGGQYNEQFS. Written as DNA, the CDR3 is TGTGCCAGCAGCCTCAGCCATGGGGGACAATACAATGAGCAGTTCTCC. The chain is built from TRBV9 and TRBJ2-1; TRBD1 might be the D (6 bases). Germline values: CDR1 SGDLS, CDR2 YYNGEE. With 4 bases removed from V and 4 bases from J, the gap between germline ends came to 18 bases. The CDR3 length is 16 residues.